The present TCR beta chain was sequenced within a study of blood T cells in healthy people across ages. Primers used in a second PCR of about 7 to 11 cycles were a sample-barcoded 5' primer and a J-beta primer mix. Using its own MiXCR run on the 5' RACE reads, TCRdb lists one record per CDR3 protein. The sample yields over 300,000 distinct CDR3 sequences, roughly half seen once. The CDR3 sequence is 13 residues long. The V end lost 7 bases, the J end lost 5 bases, and 14 bases lay between the germline ends. Study conclusions and caveats: PBMCs that were unsorted prevented a conclusive naive versus antigen-experienced comparison.

Only a few counts were recorded for this clonotype. What it binds is unknown. This clonotype originated in a man in his 60s in good health. The chain carries TRBV12-3 or TRBV12-4 and TRBJ1-2; D ambiguous. Sequenced input: blood. The CDR3 loop reads CASKPGIGYGYTF. CDR3 sequence (DNA): TGTGCCAGCAAACCCGGGATAGGGTATGGCTACACCTTC.